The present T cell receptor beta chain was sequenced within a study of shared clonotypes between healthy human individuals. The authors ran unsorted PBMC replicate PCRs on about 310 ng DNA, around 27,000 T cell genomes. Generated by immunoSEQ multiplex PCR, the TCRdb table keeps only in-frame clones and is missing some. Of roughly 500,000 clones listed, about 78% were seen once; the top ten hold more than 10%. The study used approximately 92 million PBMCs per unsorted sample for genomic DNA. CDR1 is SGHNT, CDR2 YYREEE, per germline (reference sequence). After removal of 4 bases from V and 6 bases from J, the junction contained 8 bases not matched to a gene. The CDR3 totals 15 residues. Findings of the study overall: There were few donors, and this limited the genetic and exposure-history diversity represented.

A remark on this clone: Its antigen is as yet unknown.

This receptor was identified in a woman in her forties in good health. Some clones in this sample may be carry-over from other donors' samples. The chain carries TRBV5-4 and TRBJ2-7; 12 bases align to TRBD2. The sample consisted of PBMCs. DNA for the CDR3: TGTGCCAGCAGCCCACCCGGGACTAGCGGGCGCGAGCAGTACTTC. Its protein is CASSPPGTSGREQYF. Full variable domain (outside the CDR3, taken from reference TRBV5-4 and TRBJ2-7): ETGVTQSPTHLIKTRGQQVTLRCSSQSGHNTVSWYQQALGQGPQFIFQYYREEENGRGNFPPRFSGLQFPNYSSELNVNALELDDSALYLCASSPPGTSGREQYFGPGTRLTVT.